These T cell receptor beta chains were read from a single sample in a study of T cells in tuberculosis. The table came from immunoSEQ multiplex PCR; TCRdb's copy has only in-frame clones and leaves some out. The repertoire includes tens of thousands of clones, over 90% of them detected once, and approximately 1.5% sits in the top ten. The sample was PBMCs, taken at tuberculosis diagnosis. The receptors come from an adult with tuberculosis. Each CDR3 is given with its conserved first and last residue. D genes are given only for firm matches. Only part of the rows carry a size: once, few, many, or a class if the clone is expanded.

clone_size | d_call | j_call | v_call | cdr3_aa | cdr3_nt
NA | NA | TRBJ2-1 | TRBV28 | CASSFTRVLNEQFF | TGTGCCAGCAGTTTTACTAGGGTTCTGAATGAGCAGTTCTTC
NA | NA | TRBJ2-1 | TRBV2 | CASRRSAPYNEQFF | TGTGCCAGCCGAAGGAGCGCACCGTACAATGAGCAGTTCTTC
NA | TRBD1 | TRBJ1-3 | TRBV28 | CASRQGSSGNTIYF | TGTGCCAGCAGACAGGGGAGCTCTGGAAACACCATATATTTT
NA | NA | TRBJ1-4 | TRBV7-7 | CASSSRRGAGEKLFF | TGTGCTAGCAGCAGCAGGCGGGGCGCGGGTGAAAAACTGTTTTTT
NA | NA | TRBJ1-6 | TRBV28 | CASSFGPAGNSPLHF | TGTGCCAGCAGTTTTGGGCCGGCGGGTAATTCACCCCTCCACTTT
NA | NA | TRBJ2-3 | TRBV15 | CATSLIPGLWADTQYF | TGTGCCACCAGCCTAATCCCTGGGCTTTGGGCAGATACGCAGTATTTT
NA | TRBD1 | TRBJ1-1 | TRBV4-2 | CASSQGRPGGTEAFF | TGTGCCAGCAGCCAGGGACGACCAGGGGGCACTGAAGCTTTCTTT
NA | NA | TRBJ2-6 | TRBV28 | CASSPGPGANVLTF | TGTGCCAGCAGCCCAGGGCCTGGGGCCAACGTCCTGACTTTC
once | TRBD2 | TRBJ2-1 | TRBV7-2 | CASSSSGGSYNEQFF | TGTGCCAGCAGCTCCAGCGGGGGCTCCTACAATGAGCAGTTCTTC
NA | TRBD2 | TRBJ2-2 | TRBV19 | CASSMQLAGGGELFF | TGTGCCAGTAGTATGCAACTAGCGGGTGGCGGGGAGCTGTTTTTT
NA | TRBD2 | TRBJ2-1 | TRBV4-3 | CASSLGLAGGRAYNEQFF | TGCGCCAGCAGCCTGGGACTAGCGGGAGGAAGGGCCTACAATGAGCAGTTCTTC
NA | NA | TRBJ1-5 | TRBV7-2 | CASSLRGGGLSNQPQHF | TGTGCCAGCAGCTTAAGAGGCGGGGGTCTTAGCAATCAGCCCCAGCATTTT
NA | TRBD1 | TRBJ2-5 | TRBV6-5 | CASKQGETQYF | TGTGCCAGCAAACAGGGGGAGACCCAGTACTTC
NA | TRBD2 | TRBJ2-2 | TRBV7-8 | CASSLARAGVQTGELFF | TGTGCCAGCAGCTTAGCGCGGGCGGGAGTTCAAACCGGGGAGCTGTTTTTT
once | NA | TRBJ2-5 | TRBV30 | CAWSVSKALTAAQYF | TGTGCCTGGAGTGTTAGCAAGGCCCTCACGGCGGCCCAGTACTTC
once | TRBD1 | TRBJ1-3 | TRBV19 | CASTSTGLAGNTIYF | TGTGCCAGTACCTCGACAGGGCTTGCAGGAAACACCATATATTTT
NA | TRBD1 | TRBJ1-4 | TRBV7-8 | CASSFKPGQGKEKLFF | TGTGCCAGCAGCTTTAAACCGGGACAGGGGAAAGAAAAACTGTTTTTT
NA | TRBD1 | TRBJ1-1 | TRBV7-2 | CASSSGQGAAFF | TGTGCCAGCAGCTCCGGACAGGGGGCCGCTTTCTTT
NA | NA | TRBJ2-1 | TRBV5-6 | CASSSSTSSYNEQFF | TGTGCCAGCAGCTCGTCCACGAGCTCCTACAATGAGCAGTTCTTC
NA | NA | TRBJ2-7 | TRBV7-2 | CASSLGSTAGYEQYF | TGTGCCAGCAGCTTAGGGAGTACGGCGGGCTACGAGCAGTACTTC
NA | TRBD1 | TRBJ1-4 | TRBV5-1 | CASSPGQGARGNEKLFF | TGCGCCAGCAGCCCGGGACAGGGGGCTCGAGGAAATGAAAAACTGTTTTTT
once | NA | TRBJ1-2 | TRBV6-1 | CASSERQVYGYTF | TGTGCCAGCAGTGAAAGACAGGTCTATGGCTACACCTTC
NA | NA | TRBJ2-3 | TRBV19 | CASSMGATQYF | TGTGCCAGTAGTATGGGGGCGACGCAGTATTTT
NA | TRBD1 | TRBJ1-2 | TRBV7-8 | CASSLASGQLYGYTF | TGTGCCAGCAGCTTAGCTTCGGGACAGCTATATGGCTACACCTTC
NA | TRBD1 | TRBJ2-3 | TRBV29-1 | CSGDRGTDTQYF | TGCAGCGGGGACAGGGGCACAGATACGCAGTATTTT
NA | TRBD1 | TRBJ1-5 | TRBV7-2 | CASSKTGGGNQPQHF | TGTGCCAGCAGCAAGACAGGGGGCGGAAATCAGCCCCAGCATTTT
NA | NA | TRBJ1-2 | TRBV11-2 | CASSLDPVLYGYTF | TGTGCCAGCAGCTTAGATCCGGTCCTCTATGGCTACACCTTC
NA | TRBD1 | TRBJ2-1 | TRBV5-8 | CASNRYRGDFNEQFF | TGTGCCAGCAACCGATACAGGGGCGACTTTAATGAGCAGTTCTTC
NA | NA | TRBJ2-1 | TRBV4-1 | CASSQDSKRINEQFF | TGCGCCAGCAGCCAAGATTCTAAGCGGATCAATGAGCAGTTCTTC
NA | TRBD1 | TRBJ1-2 | TRBV29-1 | CSVSFGTGDGYTF | TGCAGCGTTTCTTTCGGCACAGGGGACGGCTACACCTTC
NA | NA | TRBJ1-2 | TRBV4-3 | CASSQDIGRANYGYTF | TGCGCCAGCAGCCAAGATATAGGGCGGGCTAACTATGGCTACACCTTC
NA | NA | TRBJ2-7 | TRBV13 | CASSFGYEQYF | TGTGCCAGCAGCTTCGGGTACGAGCAGTACTTC
NA | TRBD2 | TRBJ2-3 | TRBV9 | CASSIFSGSTDTQYF | TGTGCCAGCAGCATATTTAGCGGGAGCACAGATACGCAGTATTTT
once | TRBD2 | TRBJ2-1 | TRBV7-9 | CASSLLGEGSYNEQFF | TGTGCCAGCAGCCTACTGGGGGAGGGCTCCTACAATGAGCAGTTCTTC
NA | TRBD1 | TRBJ2-1 | TRBV2 | CATTDRGLHNEQFF | TGTGCCACGACCGACAGGGGGCTTCACAATGAGCAGTTCTTC
NA | TRBD1 | TRBJ2-3 | TRBV2 | CASSPDRGTDTQYF | TGTGCCAGCAGTCCCGACAGGGGAACAGATACGCAGTATTTT
NA | NA | TRBJ1-5 | TRBV28 | CASRPDSSNQPQHF | TGTGCCAGCAGACCGGACAGTAGCAATCAGCCCCAGCATTTT
NA | NA | TRBJ1-4 | TRBV15 | CATSRDMLDLFF | TGTGCCACCAGCAGAGATATGCTCGACTTGTTTTTT
once | TRBD1 | TRBJ2-1 | TRBV6-1 | CASSRTGGSNEQFF | TGTGCCAGCAGCAGGACAGGGGGTTCCAATGAGCAGTTCTTC
NA | TRBD2 | TRBJ2-3 | TRBV19 | CASSTRLADTQYF | TGTGCCAGTAGTACCCGACTAGCGGATACGCAGTATTTT
NA | TRBD1 | TRBJ2-6 | TRBV25-1 | CASSPGQPSSGANVLTF | TGTGCCAGCAGCCCGGGACAGCCTAGCTCTGGGGCCAACGTCCTGACTTTC
NA | NA | TRBJ1-3 | TRBV7-9 | CASSLEGGSGNTIYF | TGTGCCAGCAGCTTAGAAGGGGGCTCTGGAAACACCATATATTTT
NA | NA | TRBJ2-3 | TRBV10-3 | CAISESRDTQYF | TGTGCCATCAGTGAGTCGAGGGATACGCAGTATTTT
NA | TRBD2 | TRBJ2-7 | TRBV6-5 | CASTSTSGKQYF | TGTGCCAGCACCTCAACTAGCGGAAAGCAGTACTTC
NA | NA | TRBJ1-2 | TRBV14 | CASSQEHSGVGGYTF | TGTGCCAGCAGCCAAGAACATTCCGGAGTGGGTGGCTACACCTTC
NA | TRBD2 | TRBJ2-3 | TRBV28 | CAGAGEGATDTQYF | TGTGCCGGCGCGGGAGAGGGAGCCACAGATACGCAGTATTTT
NA | NA | TRBJ2-1 | TRBV27 | CASSLNSGYNEQFF | TGTGCCAGCAGTTTAAATTCGGGCTACAATGAGCAGTTCTTC
NA | NA | TRBJ2-7 | TRBV2 | CASSEQNGLEQYF | TGTGCCAGCAGTGAACAAAACGGTCTCGAGCAGTACTTC
NA | TRBD2 | TRBJ2-7 | TRBV30 | CAWSVPGGFYEQYF | TGTGCCTGGAGTGTACCGGGGGGATTCTACGAGCAGTACTTC
NA | NA | TRBJ2-5 | TRBV7-7 | CASSSRAQETQYF | TGTGCTAGCAGCTCCAGGGCGCAAGAGACCCAGTACTTC
NA | TRBD2 | TRBJ2-2 | TRBV7-8 | CASSLKSGTKYTGELFF | TGTGCCAGCAGCTTAAAATCCGGGACTAAATACACCGGGGAGCTGTTTTTT
NA | NA | TRBJ1-2 | TRBV4-3 | CASSQEGSGSGFNYGYTF | TGCGCCAGCAGCCAAGAAGGATCCGGCTCGGGATTTAACTATGGCTACACCTTC